These T cell receptor beta chains were read from a single sample in a study of blood T cell repertoires in COVID-19. Data came from immunoSEQ multiplex PCR; TCRdb stores just in-frame clones and leaves some out. The table has around 280,000 clones, around 90% seen once. The sample comprised PBMCs or T cells enriched from blood (not recorded which). These TCRs come from a woman between 40 and 55 years old who had recovered from COVID-19. The conserved cysteine and the conserved F or W are not part of the CDR3 here. A D gene is named only where the DNA matches it firmly. Where a row states a size, it is once, few, many or the class of an expanded clone; other rows omit it.

d_call clone_size j_call v_call cdr3_aa
TRBD1 - TRBJ2-5 TRBV6-5 ASSTKGQGTETQY
- - TRBJ1-5 TRBV19 ASSSRTVYSNQPQH
TRBD1 - TRBJ2-7 TRBV15 ATSRETGGESSSYEQY
TRBD1 - TRBJ1-1 TRBV2 ASSEEQGARTEAF
- - TRBJ2-5 TRBV10-3 ATGGTSETQY
TRBD1 - TRBJ1-2 TRBV6-1 ASSEVTGTLLHYGYT
TRBD2 - TRBJ2-7 TRBV5-5 ASSLSIGEGESEQY
- - TRBJ1-1 TRBV6-1 ASSEYFPLEVDTEAF
- - TRBJ1-4 TRBV25-1 ASSEAEQGANEKLF
- - TRBJ2-7 TRBV9 ASSSQGLDEQY
TRBD2 - TRBJ2-1 TRBV18 ASSPLQGRAFNEQF
TRBD1 - TRBJ1-3 TRBV18 ASSPPQGAGSGNTIY
- - TRBJ1-1 TRBV7-8 ASSRPFAGTANTEAF
- - TRBJ1-2 TRBV5-1 ASSSALSDSRGGYT
TRBD1 - TRBJ1-1 TRBV11-2 ASSLVWDSRTEAF
- - TRBJ2-7 TRBV2 ASSGTGVPDSYEQY
TRBD2 - TRBJ2-5 TRBV7-7 ASSLVGGNSQETQY
- - TRBJ2-5 TRBV7-2 ASSLAGGPETQY
TRBD2 - TRBJ2-7 TRBV7-2 ASSTRTSGSIYEQY
TRBD1 - TRBJ1-6 TRBV27 ASSLSSGTGPRNSPLH
- - TRBJ2-7 TRBV30 AWSVTGNEQY
TRBD2 few TRBJ2-3 TRBV4-2 ASSQRLAGGTDTQY
TRBD1 - TRBJ1-2 TRBV30 AWSVIGTGISEGYT
TRBD1 - TRBJ1-3 TRBV3-1/TRBV3-2 ASREQGSGGNTIY
- - TRBJ2-7 TRBV7-9 ASSLEGVASYEQY
- - TRBJ2-1 TRBV30 AWSVSPGYRDEQF
- - TRBJ2-2 TRBV24-1 ATSDSRRANTGELF
- - TRBJ2-7 TRBV28 ASSRGTGGAGEQY
- - TRBJ2-7 TRBV18 ASSRGGGYEQY
TRBD1 - TRBJ2-1 TRBV7-2 ASIPGQGSYNEQF
- - TRBJ2-1 TRBV4-1 ASSQTGTGIYNEQF
TRBD1 once TRBJ1-2 TRBV4-2 ASSPRQGEGYT
- few TRBJ2-7 TRBV2 ASSGLRTDPYEQY
- - TRBJ1-2 TRBV13 ASSLSSGRLDLGPNYGYT
TRBD2 - TRBJ2-2 TRBV3-1/TRBV3-2 ASSQRVAGHTGELF
- - TRBJ1-5 TRBV19 ASSIRQGNQPQH
TRBD2 - TRBJ2-7 TRBV13 ASMRSLAGSYEQY
- - TRBJ1-6 TRBV5-5 ASSLGPGVPLH
- - TRBJ2-3 TRBV2 ASSEGWGEAAQY
- - TRBJ1-5 TRBV5-1 ASSVHLGQPQH
TRBD2 - TRBJ2-7 TRBV20-1 SASGASGGPNEQY
- - TRBJ2-1 TRBV7-2 ASSLAEPPNEQF
- - TRBJ2-7 TRBV6-1 ASSGFRTAGEQY
- few TRBJ1-4 TRBV4-3 ASSRRFTATNEKLF
- - TRBJ2-7 TRBV7-2 ASSLGGHYEQY
TRBD2 - TRBJ2-1 TRBV9 ASSVALAGLNEQF
- - TRBJ2-7 TRBV7-2 ASSFRLDEQY
- few TRBJ2-1 TRBV7-6 ASSLHQEGPEQF
- - TRBJ1-1 TRBV28 ASSLTDMGGTEAF
- - TRBJ1-6 TRBV12-3/TRBV12-4 ASSLDRNSPLH